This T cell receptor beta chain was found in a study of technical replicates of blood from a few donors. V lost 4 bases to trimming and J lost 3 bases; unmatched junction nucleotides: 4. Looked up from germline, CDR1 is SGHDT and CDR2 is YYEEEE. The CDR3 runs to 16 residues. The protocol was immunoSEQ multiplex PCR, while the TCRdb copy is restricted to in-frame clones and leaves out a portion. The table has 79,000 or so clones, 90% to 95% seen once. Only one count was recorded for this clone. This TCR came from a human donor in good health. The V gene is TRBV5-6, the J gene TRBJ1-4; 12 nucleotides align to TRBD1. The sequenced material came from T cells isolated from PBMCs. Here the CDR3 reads CASSRDRGLPNEKLFF. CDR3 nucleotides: TGTGCCAGCAGCAGGGACAGGGGGCTTCCTAATGAAAAACTGTTTTTT.